The clone carrying this T cell receptor beta chain has a count of ten or more. As yet, its antigen is unknown. The source of the sample is a study of regulatory T cells in long-lasting Graves disease. Study context: Recently diagnosed Graves' patients had received antithyroid drugs for under 3 months.

V dropped 4 bases and J dropped 5 bases, with 14 bases sitting between them. CDR1 and CDR2 from the germline V gene are SNHLY and FYNNEI. This CDR3 contains 14 residues. HTBI primers from iRepertoire and Arm-PCR of CDR3 regions yielded the TCR beta libraries. From the multiplex PCR reads, TCRdb called clonotypes with MiXCR, one entry per CDR3 protein. The table has approximately 400,000 distinct CDR3 sequences, about 16% seen once. Notes on the study in general: Newly diagnosed patients had higher TCR diversity than persistent Graves' patients did. Among samples with persistent disease, TRBV28, TRBJ1-2 and TRBJ2-5 were favored.

Noted time point: newly diagnosed GD, antithyroid drugs for less than 3 months. Isolated PBMC RNA provided the starting material for the TCR library. These data were also filed under a second study, of T cells in Graves' hyperthyroidism and ophthalmopathy.

The rearrangement joins TRBV2 to TRBJ1-2; TRBD1 might be the D (5 bases). Sequenced here: peripheral blood mononuclear cells (PBMCs), sampled at new diagnosis, from a patient treated with antithyroid drugs. The TCR comes from a woman in her twenties or thirties with Graves disease. The CDR3 protein is CASSVGQGGYGYTF. In nucleotides, the CDR3 is TGTGCCAGCAGTGTCGGCCAGGGTGGTTATGGCTACACCTTC.